Listed here is a single T cell receptor beta chain. Its matching antigen is unknown. These data originate in a study of T cells in localized non-small cell lung cancer. Study results and caveats: Heterogeneity cannot be ruled out, as sequencing used one tumor region only. Density of T cells in blood, when higher, went with longer overall survival.

The protocol was immunoSEQ multiplex PCR, while the TCRdb copy is restricted to in-frame clones and leaves out a portion. Of about 40,000 clones in the sample, around 81% were seen once. This CDR3 contains 13 residues. V shed 7 bases and J 6 bases; nucleotides not matched to a gene: 8. In germline, CDR1 is SGHRS, CDR2 YFSETQ. The material was peripheral blood mononuclear cells, obtained before any cancer treatment. This receptor was taken from a male donor aged 60 or older with stage II lung adenocarcinoma. V and J are TRBV5-1 and TRBJ2-7, with TRBD1 matching 9 bases. Written as DNA, the CDR3 is TGCGCCAGCCGGCGGACAGGGGTGGGCGAGCAGTACTTC. It yields the protein CASRRTGVGEQYF.